This TCR beta chain was sequenced in a study of vaccination and CD4 T cells after COVID-19. Study in general: Convalescent donors were composed of six males and four females, of whom two were Hispanic. Investigators stimulated cells with overlapping spike peptides drawn from SARS-CoV-2, HCoV-NL63, HCoV-OC43 and HCoV-229E.

As to this clonotype: Its antigen is not identified.

Overall study results and limits: Apart from involving relatively few convalescent patients, the work omitted early post-infection timepoints.

Regarding treatment: roughly 11-day PBMC culture with coronavirus spike peptide pools or control peptides (ViraFEST assay). V shed 2 bases, J shed 2 bases, and the junction held 13 bases outside the gene matches. The CDR3 extends over 18 amino acids. Per germline, CDR1 MNHEY and CDR2 SMNVEV (reference sequence). Researchers used the Oncomine TCR Beta short-read assay to sequence DNA from cultured CD4+ T cells. TCRdb re-derived calls from the PCR reads in MiXCR, one entry per CDR3 protein. The table lists about 25,000 distinct CDR3 sequences, around 49% of them singletons. This sequence joins TRBV27 and TRBJ2-5, with 8 bases that match TRBD2. The receptor was isolated from a human donor who had recovered from COVID-19. Sequencing input: CD4+ T cells from blood, cultured in vitro. The DNA for the CDR3 is TGTGCCAGCAGTTTACGCCGTGTGACGGGAGGGGGGCAAGAGACCCAGTACTTC. It translates to CASSLRRVTGGGQETQYF.